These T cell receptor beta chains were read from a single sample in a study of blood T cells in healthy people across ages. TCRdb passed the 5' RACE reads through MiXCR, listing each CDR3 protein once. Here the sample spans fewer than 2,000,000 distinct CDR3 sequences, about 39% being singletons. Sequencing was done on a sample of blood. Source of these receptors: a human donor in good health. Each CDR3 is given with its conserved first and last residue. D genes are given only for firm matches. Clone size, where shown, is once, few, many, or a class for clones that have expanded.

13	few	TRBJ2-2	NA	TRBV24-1	TGTGCCACCAGCGGAGGAAACACCGGGGAGCTGTTTTTT	CATSGGNTGELFF
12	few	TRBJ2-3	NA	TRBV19	TGTGCCAGTAGTATACCATATACTACGCAGTATTTT	CASSIPYTTQYF
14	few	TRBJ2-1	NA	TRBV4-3	TGCGCCAGCAGCCCCCTTGGAGGAAGCGATGAGCAGTTCTTC	CASSPLGGSDEQFF
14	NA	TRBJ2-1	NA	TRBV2	TGTGCCAGCAGTGTGGCAGGGGAGGTCAATGAGCAGTTCTTC	CASSVAGEVNEQFF
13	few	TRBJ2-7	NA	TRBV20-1	TGCAGTGCTAGGGCTACAGGGTCCTACGAGCAGTACTTC	CSARATGSYEQYF
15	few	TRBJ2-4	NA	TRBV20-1	TGCAGTGCTAGGAGGGGCGGGGCAACGAAAAACATTCAGTACTTC	CSARRGGATKNIQYF
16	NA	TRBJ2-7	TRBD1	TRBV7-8	TGTGCCAGCAGCGCCTACAGGGGACGGAGCTCCTACGAGCAGTACTTT	CASSAYRGRSSYEQYF
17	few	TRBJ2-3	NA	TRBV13	TGTGCCAGCAGCCATTCTTTAGGGGTAGCTAGCACAGATACGCAGTATTTT	CASSHSLGVASTDTQYF
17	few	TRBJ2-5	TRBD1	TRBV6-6	TGTGCCAGCAGCCTTAACGGACAGGGGGAATACAAAGAGACCCAGTACTTC	CASSLNGQGEYKETQYF
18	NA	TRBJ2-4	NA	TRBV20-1	TGCAGTGCTAGAGGGTTCGGGTTAGGGAAGGGGCCCAAAAACATTCAGTACTTC	CSARGFGLGKGPKNIQYF
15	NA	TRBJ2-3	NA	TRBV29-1	TGCAGCGTTAAGGAGGCAGCGGGTTCTGCAGATACGCAGTATTTT	CSVKEAAGSADTQYF
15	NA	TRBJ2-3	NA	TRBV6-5	TGTGCCAGCAGCCCAGGAGAACAGGTGCCTCATACGCAGTATTTT	CASSPGEQVPHTQYF
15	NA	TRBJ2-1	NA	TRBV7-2	TGTGCCAGCAGCTTATCAGGGACCACTTACAATGAGCAGTTCTTC	CASSLSGTTYNEQFF
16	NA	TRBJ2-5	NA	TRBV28	TGTGCCAGCAGTCATCCCGAAGGGGGTCTGCAAGAGACCCAGTACTTC	CASSHPEGGLQETQYF
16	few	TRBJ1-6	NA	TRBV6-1	TGTGCCAGCAGTGAAGCTCAGCTAGGGGGTCGTTCACCCCTCCACTTT	CASSEAQLGGRSPLHF
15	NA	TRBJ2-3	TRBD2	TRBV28	TGTGCCAGCAGTTCTCCGGGACTAGATCCGGGGAAGCAGTATTTT	CASSSPGLDPGKQYF
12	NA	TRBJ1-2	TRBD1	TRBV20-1	TGCAGTGCCCCAGGGGGGCGGGAGGGCTACACCTTC	CSAPGGREGYTF
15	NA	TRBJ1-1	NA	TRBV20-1	TGCAGTGCTAGATCACCCGTGGGGGGATACACTGAAGCTTTCTTT	CSARSPVGGYTEAFF
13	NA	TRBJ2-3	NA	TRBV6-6	TGTGCCAGCAGTTACTCGATTAGGTCGTCGCAGTATTTT	CASSYSIRSSQYF
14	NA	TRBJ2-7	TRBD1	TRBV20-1	TGCAGTGCTAGGGACCCACAGGGGGCTTACGAGCAGTACTTC	CSARDPQGAYEQYF
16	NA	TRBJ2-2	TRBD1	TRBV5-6	TGTGCCAGCAGCCCCATTGACAGGGTCGGGACCGGGGAGCTGTTTTTT	CASSPIDRVGTGELFF
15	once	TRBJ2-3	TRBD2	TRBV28	TGTGCCAGCCAGTTCTTAGCGGGGGGATCAGATACGCAGTATTTT	CASQFLAGGSDTQYF
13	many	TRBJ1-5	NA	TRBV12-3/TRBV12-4	TGTGCCAGCAGCGGGTATAGCAATCAGCCCCAGCATTTT	CASSGYSNQPQHF
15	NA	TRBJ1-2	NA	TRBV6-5	TGTGCCAGCAGATTGACTCCAGGGGAGGCCTATGGCTACACCTTC	CASRLTPGEAYGYTF
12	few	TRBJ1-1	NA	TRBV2	TGTGCCAGCACCAGACAGAACACTGAAGCTTTCTTT	CASTRQNTEAFF
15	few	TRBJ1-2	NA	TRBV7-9	TGTGCCAGCAGCTTGGTTGAGGGCAGGGGCTATGGCTACACCTTC	CASSLVEGRGYGYTF
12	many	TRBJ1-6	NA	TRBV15	TGTGCCACCAGCACCCTAAATTCACCCCTCCACTTT	CATSTLNSPLHF
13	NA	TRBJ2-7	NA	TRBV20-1	TGCAGTGCTAGAGAGGGAACCTGCTACGAGCAGTACTTC	CSAREGTCYEQYF
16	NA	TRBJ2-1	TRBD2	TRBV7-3	TGTGCCAGCAGCTTAACGTGGGGACTAGCTGGTAATGAGCAGTTCTTC	CASSLTWGLAGNEQFF
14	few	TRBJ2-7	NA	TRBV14	TGTGCCAGCAGCCATCCGGGGGAGGACTACGAGCAGTACTTC	CASSHPGEDYEQYF
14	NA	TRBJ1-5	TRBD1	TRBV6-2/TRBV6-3	TGTGCCAGCAGCCGCCGACAGGGAAATCAGCCCCAGCATTTT	CASSRRQGNQPQHF
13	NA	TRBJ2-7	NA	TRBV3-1	TGTGCCAGCAGCCAAAGGGGCAACTACGAGCAGTACTTC	CASSQRGNYEQYF
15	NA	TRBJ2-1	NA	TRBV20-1	TGCAGTGCACTAAATGACAGGAAAGCCTACAATGAGCAGTTCTTC	CSALNDRKAYNEQFF
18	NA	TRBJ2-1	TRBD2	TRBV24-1	TGTGCCACCAGTGACGGGGCGGAACTAGCGGGGGTTTACAATGAGCAGTTCTTC	CATSDGAELAGVYNEQFF
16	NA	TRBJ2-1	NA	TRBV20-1	TGCAGTGCTCTTCTTAGAAGCTCACGCTCCTACAATGAGCAGTTCTTC	CSALLRSSRSYNEQFF
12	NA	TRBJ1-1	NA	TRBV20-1	TGCAGTGCTAGAGGTTCCGGGATGGCAGCTTTCTTT	CSARGSGMAAFF
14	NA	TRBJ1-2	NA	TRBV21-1	TGTGCCAGCAGCAATCCGATGGGGGCTGTTGGCTACACCTTC	CASSNPMGAVGYTF
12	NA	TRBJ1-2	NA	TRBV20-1	TGCAGTGCAAAAGAGAGGCACAGGGGCTACACCTTC	CSAKERHRGYTF
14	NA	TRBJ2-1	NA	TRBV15	TGTGCCACCAGCAGAGGAGGTAGGCCCAATGAGCAGTTCTTC	CATSRGGRPNEQFF
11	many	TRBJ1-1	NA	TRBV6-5	TGTGCCAGTAGTCGAGGGACTGAAGCTTTCTTT	CASSRGTEAFF
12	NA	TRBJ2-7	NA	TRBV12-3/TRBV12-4	TGTGCCAGCAGGGCGGGACACCTCGAGCAGTACTTC	CASRAGHLEQYF
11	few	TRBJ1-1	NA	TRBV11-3	TGTGCCAGCAGCCGAGCGTTTGAAGCTTTCTTT	CASSRAFEAFF
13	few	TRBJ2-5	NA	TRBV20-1	TGCAGTGCTAGAGATGCTCTGGAAGAGACCCAGTACTTC	CSARDALEETQYF
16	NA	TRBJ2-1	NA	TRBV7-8	TGTGCCAGCAGCTTTGGGGCTATACGGGGGCGGGATGAGCAGTTCTTC	CASSFGAIRGRDEQFF
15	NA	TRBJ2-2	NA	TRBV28	TGTGCCAGCAGTTCTGGTCGACACAACACCGGGGAGCTGTTTTTT	CASSSGRHNTGELFF
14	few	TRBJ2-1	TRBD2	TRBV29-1	TGCAGCGTTGAAGGGCGGGGGGGTGTGAATGAGCAGTTCTTC	CSVEGRGGVNEQFF
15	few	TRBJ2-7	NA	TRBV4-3	TGCGCCAGCAGCCAAGAGACGACAGGTTGGGACGAGCAGTACTTC	CASSQETTGWDEQYF
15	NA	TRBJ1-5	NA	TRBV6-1	TGTGCCAGCAGTGTAGACAGGACCTACAATCAGCCCCAGCATTTT	CASSVDRTYNQPQHF